This TCR beta chain was profiled in a study of blood T cell repertoires in COVID-19. About the research overall: Samples of COVID-19 (acute and convalescent) were obtained from the United States, Italy and Spain. Sources were T cells, B-cell-depleted T cells, or PBMCs; the material itself was cDNA or gDNA.

Under the authors' procedure: Estimated nucleated cell counts came from reference gene primer amplification. Generated by immunoSEQ multiplex PCR, the TCRdb table keeps only in-frame clones and is missing some. The V and J calls and clone size are taken from that table; D and trimming were inferred from the DNA. The table lists 110,000 to 150,000 clones, 79% of them singletons. With 2 bases removed from V and 2 bases from J, the gap between germline ends came to 17 bases. Germline CDR1 and CDR2: LGHNA and YNFKEQ. There are 17 residues in the CDR3. The source is a man aged 50-60 years with active or convalescent COVID-19. Sample: peripheral blood. The chain links TRBV4-2 to TRBJ2-3, with D possibly being TRBD1 (5 bases). CDR3 amino acids: CASSQFVVGHLTDTQYF. The CDR3 DNA reads TGTGCCAGCAGCCAATTTGTTGTTGGACACCTCACAGATACGCAGTATTTT.